This T cell receptor beta chain was identified during a study of T cell repertoires in cytomegalovirus infection. In the study overall: Shared public TCR beta signatures pointed to both CMV infection and a matching HLA type. Study-wide points: Within the response measured ex vivo, HLA-C-restricted CMV-specific TCR beta clonotypes were dominant.

Turning to this clonotype: Its antigen is unknown.

A single record per CDR3 protein comes from TCRdb applying MiXCR to the reads. The profile covers 650,000 to 900,000 distinct CDR3 sequences, with around 29% appearing a single time and around 13% taken by the ten largest. V dropped 2 bases and J dropped 3 bases, with 12 bases sitting between them. CDR3 length equals 15 residues. Per the germline V gene, CDR1 is SEHNR and CDR2 is FQNEAQ (reference sequence). This chain joins TRBV7-9 and TRBJ2-3; tentative D call: TRBD2 (5 bases). The sequence was collected from a human donor in good health (CMV status not recorded). Some clones in this sample may be carry-over from other donors' samples. The material was cultured CD8+ T cells from PBMCs, obtained from culture after CMV antigen stimulation. The CDR3 protein is CASSLLSAGTDTQYF. CDR3 sequence (DNA): TGTGCCAGCAGCTTACTCTCGGCGGGTACAGATACGCAGTATTTT.